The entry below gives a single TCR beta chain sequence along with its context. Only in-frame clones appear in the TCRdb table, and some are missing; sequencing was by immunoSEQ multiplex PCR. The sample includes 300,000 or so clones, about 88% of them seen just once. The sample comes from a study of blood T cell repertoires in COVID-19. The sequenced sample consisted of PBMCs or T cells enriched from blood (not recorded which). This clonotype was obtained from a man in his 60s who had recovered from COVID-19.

The CDR3 region is CASSFVSGSTDTQYF. CDR3 nucleotides: TGTGCCAGCAGCTTTGTGAGCGGGAGCACAGATACGCAGTATTTT. V and J are TRBV11-3 and TRBJ2-3, with D possibly matching TRBD2 (6 bases). CDR1 is SGHNT, CDR2 YENEEA, per germline. V was cut by 3 bases and J by 0 bases, with 10 bases left in between. CDR3 length: 15 residues.